These 10 T cell receptor beta chains share one sample of origin, sequenced in a study of blood T cell repertoires in COVID-19. Using immunoSEQ multiplex PCR, the repertoire was profiled, and TCRdb retains in-frame clones only, with some absent. Of fewer than 35,000 clones in the sample, 70% to 90% were seen once. The sequencing input was peripheral blood. All receptors derive from a man aged 70-80 years with active COVID-19.

A few counts support this clone. The rearrangement links TRBV2 to TRBJ1-1; 8 bases are a match to TRBD1. Germline CDR1 reads SNHLY; CDR2 reads FYNNEI. J was trimmed by 4 bases and V by 8 bases; bases with no gene match: 9. The CDR3 extends over 14 amino acids. CDR3 in amino acids: CASLRQGLATEAFF. CDR3 nucleotide sequence: TGTGCCAGCTTACGACAGGGGCTGGCCACTGAAGCTTTCTTT. Using reference TRBV2 and TRBJ1-1 for the parts outside the CDR3, the full variable domain is EPEVTQTPSHQVTQMGQEVILRCVPISNHLYFYWYRQILGQKVEFLVSFYNNEISEKSEIFDDQFSVERPDGSNFTLKIRSTKLEDSAMYFCASLRQGLATEAFFGQGTRLTVV.

The gene calls are TRBV6-2 or TRBV6-3 and TRBJ2-7, with 7 bases lining up with TRBD1. Germline CDR1 is MNHEY and CDR2 is SVGEGT. The CDR3 extends over 15 amino acids. The J segment lost 4 bases and the V segment lost 6 bases, leaving 12 bases of the junction unmatched. CDR3 nucleotides: TGTGCCAGCAGCCCCTGGGAAGGGGGCAGGTACGAGCAGTACTTC. Protein product: CASSPWEGGRYEQYF.

This rearrangement joins TRBV3-1 (or the pseudogene TRBV3-2) to TRBJ1-5; 9 bases map to TRBD1. The length of the CDR3 is 16 residues. Trimming took 4 bases from V and 1 from J; bases not matched to a gene: 5. Germline V gives CDR1 LGHDT, CDR2 YNNKEL (reference sequence). The CDR3 DNA follows: TGTGCCAGCAGCCGTACAGGGGGCCTGAGCAATCAGCCCCAGCATTTT. Translating it yields CASSRTGGLSNQPQHF.

This chain connects TRBV10-3 to TRBJ1-1, with D perhaps TRBD1 (5 bases). CDR3 length: 14 residues. V dropped 2 bases and J dropped 1 base, with 8 bases sitting between them. From germline, CDR1 is ENHRY and CDR2 SYGVKD. CDR3 sequence: CAISETGPNTEAFF. CDR3 DNA: TGTGCCATCAGTGAGACAGGACCGAACACTGAAGCTTTCTTT.

This sequence joins TRBV9 and TRBJ1-6; 8 bases are a match to TRBD1. J gave up 9 bases and V 0 bases, and 5 bases lay outside the gene matches. Germline-derived CDR1 and CDR2 are SGDLS and YYNGEE. The CDR3 contains 15 residues. DNA of the CDR3: TGTGCCAGCAGCGTAGCTCGTACAGGGGGTTCACCCCTCCACTTT. Translated, it gives CASSVARTGGSPLHF.

This clone was observed a single time. The genes are TRBV4-3 and TRBJ2-2; 8 bases line up with TRBD2. J gave up 8 bases and V 2 bases, and 1 base lay outside the gene matches. Germline V gene lookup returns CDR1 LGHNA and CDR2 YSLEER. The CDR3 spans 13 residues. The CDR3 DNA reads as TGCGCCAGCAGCCAAAGACTAGCGGGGGAGCTGTTTTTT. This sequence encodes CASSQRLAGELFF.

The count of this clone is one. The J gene is TRBJ2-1, the V gene TRBV10-3; 7 bases agree with TRBD2. This CDR3 is built from 20 residues. CDR1 ENHRY and CDR2 SYGVKD come from the germline V gene. The ends lost 6 bases at V and 0 bases at J; junction bases unmatched: 20. As DNA, the CDR3 is TGTGCCATCAGCCAGCCCGCGGGAGTTCAAGACGCCCGCTCCTACAATGAGCAGTTCTTC. It specifies CAISQPAGVQDARSYNEQFF.

The chain joins TRBV6-2 or TRBV6-3 to TRBJ2-2; D is perhaps TRBD1 (6 bases). Germline CDR1 is MNHEY and CDR2 is SVGEGT. This CDR3 contains 17 residues. Deletions cut 3 bases from V and 6 bases from J, with 20 bases between. The CDR3 here is CASSYGSGVLISGELFF. CDR3 DNA sequence: TGTGCCAGCAGTTATGGCTCAGGGGTTTTAATTTCCGGGGAGCTGTTTTTT.

This clone was detected only once. The gene calls are TRBV12-2 and TRBJ1-2. TRBV12-2 is described as a pseudogene. The CDR3 extends over 13 amino acids. Here the CDR3 DNA reads TGTGCAAGTCGCTTTTCGGGGGAAAATGGCTACACCTTC. Protein: CASRFSGENGYTF.

This clone was detected once. The V gene is TRBV6-5, the J gene TRBJ1-2; 7 bases fit TRBD1. V shed 8 bases, J shed 10 bases, and the junction held 10 bases outside the gene matches. This CDR3 is built from 12 residues. Germline loops: CDR1 MNHEY, CDR2 SVGAGI. In DNA form, the CDR3 reads TGTGCCAGCCTGTACCGGGACAGAGACTACACCTTC. Translation: CASLYRDRDYTF.